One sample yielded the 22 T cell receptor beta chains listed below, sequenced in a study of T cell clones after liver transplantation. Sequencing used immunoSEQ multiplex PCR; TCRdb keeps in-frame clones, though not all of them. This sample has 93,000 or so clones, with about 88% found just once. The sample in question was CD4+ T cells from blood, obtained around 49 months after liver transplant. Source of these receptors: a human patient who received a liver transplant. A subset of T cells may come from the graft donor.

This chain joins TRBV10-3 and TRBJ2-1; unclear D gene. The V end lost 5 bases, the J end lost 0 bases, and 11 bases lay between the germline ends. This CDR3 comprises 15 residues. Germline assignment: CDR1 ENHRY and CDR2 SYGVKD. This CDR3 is CAISFSYSSYNEQFF. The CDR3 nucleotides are TGTGCCATCAGTTTCAGCTACAGCTCCTACAATGAGCAGTTCTTC.

The CDR3 sequence is CASSESRFNQPQHF. The CDR3 DNA follows: TGCGCCAGCAGTGAGAGTAGATTCAATCAGCCCCAGCATTTT. V is TRBV10-2 and J is TRBJ1-5; no firm D call. Germline-derived CDR1 and CDR2 are WSHSY and SAAADI. Deletions cut 2 bases from V and 3 bases from J, with 8 bases between. The CDR3 has 14 amino acids.

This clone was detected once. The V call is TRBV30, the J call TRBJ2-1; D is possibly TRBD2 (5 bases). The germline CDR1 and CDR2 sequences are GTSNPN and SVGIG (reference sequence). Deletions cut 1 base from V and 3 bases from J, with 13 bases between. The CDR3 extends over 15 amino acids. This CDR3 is CAWSARRSGYNEQFF. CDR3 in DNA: TGTGCCTGGAGTGCCCGCCGGAGCGGCTACAATGAGCAGTTCTTC. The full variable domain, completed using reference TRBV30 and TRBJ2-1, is SQTIHQWPATLVQPVGSPLSLECTVEGTSNPNLYWYRQAAGRGLQLLFYSVGIGQISSEVPQNLSASRPQDRQFILSSKKLLLSDSGFYLCAWSARRSGYNEQFFGPGTRLTVL.

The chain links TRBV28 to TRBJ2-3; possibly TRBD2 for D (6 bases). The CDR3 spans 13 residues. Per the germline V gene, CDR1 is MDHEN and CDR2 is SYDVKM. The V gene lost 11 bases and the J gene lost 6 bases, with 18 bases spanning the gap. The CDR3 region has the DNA TGTGCCGGCTCGACTAGGGGTCCCGATACGCAGTATTTT. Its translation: CAGSTRGPDTQYF. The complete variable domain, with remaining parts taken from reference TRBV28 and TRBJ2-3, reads DVKVTQSSRYLVKRTGEKVFLECVQDMDHENMFWYRQDPGLGLRLIYFSYDVKMKEKGDIPEGYSVSREKKERFSLILESASTNQTSMYLCAGSTRGPDTQYFGPGTRLTVL.

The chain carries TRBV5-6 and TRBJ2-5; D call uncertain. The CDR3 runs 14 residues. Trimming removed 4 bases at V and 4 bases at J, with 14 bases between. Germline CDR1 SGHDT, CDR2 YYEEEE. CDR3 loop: CASSPGWQRETQYF. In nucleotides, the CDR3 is TGTGCCAGCAGCCCAGGTTGGCAGCGAGAGACCCAGTACTTC.

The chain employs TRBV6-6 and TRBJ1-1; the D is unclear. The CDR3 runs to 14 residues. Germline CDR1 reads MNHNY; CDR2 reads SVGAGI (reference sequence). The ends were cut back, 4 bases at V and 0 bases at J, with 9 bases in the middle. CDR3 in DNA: TGTGCCAGCAGTTTTCAGGCCATGAACACTGAAGCTTTCTTT. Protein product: CASSFQAMNTEAFF.

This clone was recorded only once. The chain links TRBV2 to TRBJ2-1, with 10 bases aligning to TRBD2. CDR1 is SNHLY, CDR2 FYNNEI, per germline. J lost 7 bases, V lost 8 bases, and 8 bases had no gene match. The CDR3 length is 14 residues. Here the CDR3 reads CASGGTSEGNEQFF. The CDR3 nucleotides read TGTGCCAGCGGGGGGACTAGCGAGGGAAATGAGCAGTTCTTC.

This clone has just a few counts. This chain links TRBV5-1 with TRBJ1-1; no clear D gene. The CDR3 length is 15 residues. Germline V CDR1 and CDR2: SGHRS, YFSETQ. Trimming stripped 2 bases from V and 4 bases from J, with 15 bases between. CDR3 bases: TGCGCCAGCAGCTTTTCGCTGGAGGTGGGCACTGAAGCTTTCTTT. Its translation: CASSFSLEVGTEAFF.

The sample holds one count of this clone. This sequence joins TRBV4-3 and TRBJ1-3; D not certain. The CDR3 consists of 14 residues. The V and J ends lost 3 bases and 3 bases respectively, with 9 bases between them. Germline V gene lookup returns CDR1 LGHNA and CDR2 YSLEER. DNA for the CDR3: TGCGCCAGCAGCCAGATACTGTTTGGAAACACCATATATTTT. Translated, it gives CASSQILFGNTIYF.

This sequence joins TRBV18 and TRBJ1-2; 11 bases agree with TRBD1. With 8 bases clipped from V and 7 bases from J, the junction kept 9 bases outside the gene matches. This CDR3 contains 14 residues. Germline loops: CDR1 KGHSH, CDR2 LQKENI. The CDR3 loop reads CASTLGQGASGYTF. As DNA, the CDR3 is TGTGCCAGCACCCTAGGACAGGGGGCTAGTGGCTACACCTTC.

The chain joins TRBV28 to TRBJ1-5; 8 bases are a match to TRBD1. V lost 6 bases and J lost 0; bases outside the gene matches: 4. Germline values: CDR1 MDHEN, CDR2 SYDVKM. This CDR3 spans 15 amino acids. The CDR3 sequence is CASRVGQVSNQPQHF. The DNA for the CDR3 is TGTGCCAGCAGGGTGGGACAGGTTAGCAATCAGCCCCAGCATTTT.

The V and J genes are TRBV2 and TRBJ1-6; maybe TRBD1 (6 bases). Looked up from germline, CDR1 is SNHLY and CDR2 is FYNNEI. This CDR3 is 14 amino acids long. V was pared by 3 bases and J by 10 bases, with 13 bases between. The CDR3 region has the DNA TGTGCCAGCAGTGATCAGGGGTCCGGCTCACCCCTCCACTTT. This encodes CASSDQGSGSPLHF. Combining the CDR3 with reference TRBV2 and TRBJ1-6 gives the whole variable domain EPEVTQTPSHQVTQMGQEVILRCVPISNHLYFYWYRQILGQKVEFLVSFYNNEISEKSEIFDDQFSVERPDGSNFTLKIRSTKLEDSAMYFCASSDQGSGSPLHFGNGTRLTVT.

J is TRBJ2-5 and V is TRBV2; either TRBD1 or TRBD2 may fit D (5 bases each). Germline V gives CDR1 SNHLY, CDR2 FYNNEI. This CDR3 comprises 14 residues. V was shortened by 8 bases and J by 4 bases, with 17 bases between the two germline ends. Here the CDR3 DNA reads TGTGCCAGCGGGGGTCCTAGGCAAAGAGAGACCCAGTACTTC. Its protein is CASGGPRQRETQYF.

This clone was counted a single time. CDR3 sequence: CASRLAGAREQYF. The CDR3 bases are TGTGCCAGCAGGTTAGCGGGAGCGCGCGAGCAGTACTTC. The chain uses TRBV6-5 and TRBJ2-7; 9 bases match TRBD2. Germline V gives CDR1 MNHEY, CDR2 SVGAGI. The CDR3 totals 13 residues. The junction had 6 bases not matched to a gene; V was cut back by 6 bases and J by 6 bases.

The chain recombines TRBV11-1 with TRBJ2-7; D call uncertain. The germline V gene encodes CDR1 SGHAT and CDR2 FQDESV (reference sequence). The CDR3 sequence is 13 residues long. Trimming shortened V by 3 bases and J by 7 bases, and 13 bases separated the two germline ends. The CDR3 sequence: CASSFPTTREQYF. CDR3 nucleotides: TGTGCCAGCAGCTTCCCAACGACACGGGAGCAGTACTTC.

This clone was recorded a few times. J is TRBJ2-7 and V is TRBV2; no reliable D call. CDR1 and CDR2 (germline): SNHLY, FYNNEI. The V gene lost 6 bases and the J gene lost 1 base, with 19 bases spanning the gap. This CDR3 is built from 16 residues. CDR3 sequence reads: CASSLSFLAGSYEQYF. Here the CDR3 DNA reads TGTGCCAGCAGCCTATCCTTCTTGGCTGGGTCCTACGAGCAGTACTTC.

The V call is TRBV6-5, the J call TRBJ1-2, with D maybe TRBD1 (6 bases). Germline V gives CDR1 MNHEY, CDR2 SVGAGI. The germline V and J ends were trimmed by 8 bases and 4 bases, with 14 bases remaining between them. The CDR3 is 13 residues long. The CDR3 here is CASRRTDSYGYTF. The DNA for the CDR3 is TGTGCCAGCCGAAGGACGGACAGCTATGGCTACACCTTC.

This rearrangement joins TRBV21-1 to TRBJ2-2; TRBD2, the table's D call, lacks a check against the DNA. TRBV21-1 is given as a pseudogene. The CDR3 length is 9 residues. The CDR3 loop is CARTGELFF. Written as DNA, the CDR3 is TGTGCCCGGACCGGGGAGCTGTTTTTT.

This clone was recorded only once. The CDR3 loop is CASSPGTGSLTDTQYF. CDR3 in DNA: TGTGCCAGCAGCCCCGGGACAGGGTCGCTTACAGATACGCAGTATTTT. The V gene is TRBV27, the J gene TRBJ2-3; 9 positions match TRBD1. Germline values: CDR1 MNHEY, CDR2 SMNVEV (reference sequence). The V gene end was trimmed by 6 bases and the J gene end by 3 bases; junction bases not matched to a gene: 10. This CDR3 has 16 residues.

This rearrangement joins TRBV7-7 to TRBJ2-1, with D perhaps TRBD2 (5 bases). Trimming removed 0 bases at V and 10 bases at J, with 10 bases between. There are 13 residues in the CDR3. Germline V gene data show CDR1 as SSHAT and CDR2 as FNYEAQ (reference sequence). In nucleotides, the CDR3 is TGTGCCAGCAGCTTAGCCGGGAATAACGAGCAGTTCTTC. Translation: CASSLAGNNEQFF.

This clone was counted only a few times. The CDR3 spells CASRRDRDNSPLHF. The CDR3 DNA sequence: TGTGCCAGCAGGAGGGACAGGGATAATTCACCCCTCCACTTT. The rearrangement uses TRBV2 and TRBJ1-6, with 9 bases that match TRBD1. V lost 6 bases and J lost 5; bases outside the gene matches: 2. The CDR3 is 14 amino acids. From germline, CDR1 is SNHLY and CDR2 FYNNEI.

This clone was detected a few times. Here the CDR3 reads CASRPDRGEGQPQHF. CDR3 bases: TGTGCCAGCAGACCTGACAGGGGTGAGGGACAGCCCCAGCATTTT. The V and J genes are TRBV6-6 and TRBJ1-5; 8 positions agree with TRBD1. CDR1 is MNHNY, CDR2 SVGAGI, per germline (reference sequence). This CDR3 region has 15 residues. V gave up 6 bases and J gave up 7 bases; unmatched junction bases: 11.